A selection of T cell receptor beta chains follows, all from one sample in a study of T cell responses to AZD1222 COVID-19 vaccine. Clones were sequenced by immunoSEQ multiplex PCR, and TCRdb holds only the in-frame ones, with some missing. The repertoire includes about 130,000 clones, about 89% of them detected once, and more than 4% sits in the top ten. Sequences were derived from peripheral blood, sampled on day 0 of AZD1222 vaccination. Source of these receptors: an adult in good health. Both conserved end residues are part of each CDR3. Fields, in order: D gene, clone size, J gene, V gene, CDR3 DNA, CDR3 protein. D genes are given only for firm matches. Only some rows state a clone size, as once, few, many or a class for expanded clones.

- | - | TRBJ2-7 | TRBV2 | TGTGCCAGCAATCATCCTGACGGAACCTACGAGCAGTACTTC | CASNHPDGTYEQYF
TRBD2 | - | TRBJ2-3 | TRBV30 | TGTGCCTGGACTAACAAGGGACTAGCGGGAGTTACGCAGTATTTT | CAWTNKGLAGVTQYF
- | - | TRBJ2-3 | TRBV5-1 | TGCGCCAGCAGCCACGGGACCCAGAGGTCCACAGATACGCAGTATTTT | CASSHGTQRSTDTQYF
- | - | TRBJ2-3 | TRBV27 | TGTGCCAGCAGGACACAGGGAGCAGATACGCAGTATTTT | CASRTQGADTQYF
- | - | TRBJ1-4 | TRBV13 | TGTGCCAGCAGCCTCGGTCATTCCAATGAAAAACTGTTTTTT | CASSLGHSNEKLFF
- | few | TRBJ2-1 | TRBV18 | TGTGCCAGCTCGAGGACAGAAAACAATGAGCAGTTCTTC | CASSRTENNEQFF
- | - | TRBJ1-1 | TRBV14 | TGTGCCAGCAGCCAAGCCGGGACCCTTTACACTGAAGCTTTCTTT | CASSQAGTLYTEAFF
- | - | TRBJ2-7 | TRBV19 | TGTGCCAGTAAGACGGAGGGTGGATCCTACGAGCAGTACTTC | CASKTEGGSYEQYF
- | once | TRBJ2-5 | TRBV5-6 | TGTGCCAGCAGCTCCGAGGCGCGCCTTGGGGCCCAGTACTTC | CASSSEARLGAQYF
- | - | TRBJ2-7 | TRBV7-8 | TGTGCCAGCAGCGCTGACGAGCAGTACTTC | CASSADEQYF
TRBD1 | - | TRBJ1-6 | TRBV5-4 | TGTGCCAGCAGCGTTGTTACAGGGGGCGCTAATTCACCCCTCCACTTT | CASSVVTGGANSPLHF
TRBD1 | - | TRBJ2-7 | TRBV9 | TGTGCCAGCAGCGTAGGACAGGGGCTTAGCTCCTACGAGCAGTACTTC | CASSVGQGLSSYEQYF
TRBD1 | - | TRBJ1-5 | TRBV28 | TGTGCCAGCAGTTCCACCCTACAGGGGGCCGGCCAGCCCCAGCATTTT | CASSSTLQGAGQPQHF
- | - | TRBJ2-1 | TRBV6-4 | TGTGCCAGCAGTTCAAGTAGCGGCCACAATGAGCAGTTCTTC | CASSSSSGHNEQFF
- | - | TRBJ1-1 | TRBV11-2 | TGTGCCAGCAGCTTCTCTCTCTATGAAGCTTTCTTT | CASSFSLYEAFF
TRBD1 | - | TRBJ2-3 | TRBV28 | TGTGCCAGCAGTTCCCCGGACAGGGGGACGCAGTATTTT | CASSSPDRGTQYF
TRBD2 | medium-sized | TRBJ2-7 | TRBV10-3 | TGTGCCATCAGTGAGTCATGGGGGGGTGAGCAGTACTTC | CAISESWGGEQYF
- | - | TRBJ2-7 | TRBV7-2 | TGTGCCAGCAGCTGGACGACGGGCCAGAACGAGCAGTACTTC | CASSWTTGQNEQYF
- | - | TRBJ1-2 | TRBV7-2 | TGTGCCAGCAGCTTAGACGGTACTTCGGATGGCTACACCTTC | CASSLDGTSDGYTF
TRBD1 | - | TRBJ2-5 | TRBV28 | TGTGCCAGCAATAGGGACAGGGAGACCCAGTACTTC | CASNRDRETQYF
- | - | TRBJ1-1 | TRBV30 | TGTGGATTATTAAGGACGGGTTTTTGGGGCACTGAAGCTTTCTTT | CGLLRTGFWGTEAFF
TRBD1 | once | TRBJ1-5 | TRBV11-1 | TGTGCCAGCAGCTTAGGGACAGGGGCTCACCAGCCCCAGCATTTT | CASSLGTGAHQPQHF
TRBD2 | - | TRBJ2-7 | TRBV7-2 | TGTGCCAGCAGCTTTCTCATAGCGGGCCCCTACGAGCAGTACTTC | CASSFLIAGPYEQYF
TRBD2 | - | TRBJ2-5 | TRBV7-2 | TGTGCCAGCAGCTTGGGGGGACTAGCGGGCCGTGGGACCCAGTACTTC | CASSLGGLAGRGTQYF
TRBD1 | - | TRBJ1-4 | TRBV11-1 | TGTGCCAGCAGCCGGACAGGGCGGATTAATGAAAAACTGTTTTTT | CASSRTGRINEKLFF
- | - | TRBJ1-6 | TRBV5-4 | TGTGCCAGCAGCACGGGTCCGGGACAAGACTATTCACCCCTCCACTTT | CASSTGPGQDYSPLHF
TRBD2 | - | TRBJ2-2 | TRBV7-8 | TGTGCCAGCAGGAAAGCGGGAGGGGCGAGCACCGGGGAGCTGTTTTTT | CASRKAGGASTGELFF
- | - | TRBJ1-6 | TRBV6-6 | TGTGCCAGCAGTGCCCAGGGGCAAAATTCACCCCTCCACTTT | CASSAQGQNSPLHF
- | - | TRBJ2-1 | TRBV6-2/TRBV6-3 | TGTGCCAGCAGTTACTCAGGGGCGTCAGCCTACAATGAGCAGTTCTTC | CASSYSGASAYNEQFF
- | few | TRBJ1-1 | TRBV30 | TGTGCCTGGAGTGTCCGGCCATTGGCTTTCTTT | CAWSVRPLAFF